The rows below give T cell receptor beta chains drawn from one sample of a study of cytomegalovirus exposure and HLA in healthy donors. Sequenced by immunoSEQ multiplex PCR; TCRdb stores in-frame clones only, minus some. The table records around 62,000 clones, roughly 80% of them present only once. The sequencing sample was made of PBMCs. The receptors here all came from a male donor in good health and CMV-seropositive. Each CDR3 is given without its conserved first and last residue.

j_call v_call cdr3_aa
TRBJ2-2 TRBV4-3 ASSQDLAGGLTGELF
TRBJ1-2 TRBV10-3 AISEQGMGYGYT
TRBJ1-2 TRBV5-1 ASSYPGQGATGYT
TRBJ2-1 TRBV19 ASRDQGRQGAINEQF
TRBJ1-5 TRBV4-2 ASSQATGGNQPQH
TRBJ2-1 TRBV29-1 SVGVSYNEQF
TRBJ2-7 TRBV7-2 ASSLIEVAGRNYEQY
TRBJ1-6 TRBV7-2 ASSLVRAFRDNSPLH
TRBJ2-1 TRBV6-5 ASSETGHDEQF
TRBJ2-7 TRBV7-9 ASSSSSGDRISYEQY
TRBJ1-1 TRBV2 ASSFYTEAF
TRBJ2-3 TRBV19 ASTKRLSTDTQY
TRBJ1-6 TRBV18 ASSPDIRSGNSPLH
TRBJ2-1 TRBV11-1 ASSQQGSKGAGFYNEQF
TRBJ2-2 TRBV5-1 ASSSNGQGNTGELF
TRBJ2-7 TRBV18 ASSPQDTYEQY
TRBJ1-1 TRBV5-8 ASSLKRENTEAF
TRBJ1-4 TRBV23-1 ASSHRPGSAEKLF
TRBJ2-7 TRBV6-5 ASTAGFGEQY
TRBJ1-5 TRBV15 ATRAEGGQPQH
TRBJ2-7 TRBV30 AWSAGTAFYEQY
TRBJ2-3 TRBV4-1 ASSQDPIGDTQY
TRBJ1-2 TRBV6-1 ASRPAAASLGYT
TRBJ1-3 TRBV5-6 ASSSGTFGGNTIY
TRBJ1-1 TRBV4-1 ASSQDGGAGTEAF
TRBJ2-3 TRBV10-2 ASEVPGGGIGDTQY
TRBJ2-7 TRBV19 ASSDRELDYEQY
TRBJ1-4 TRBV2 ASSEPAGRTNEKLF
TRBJ2-3 TRBV7-2 ASSTPLGAGGAGDTQY
TRBJ1-3 TRBV5-1 ASSFDSSGNTIY
TRBJ2-3 TRBV25-1 ASSESYGEDTQY
TRBJ1-1 TRBV9 ASSVGAGGGTEAF
TRBJ1-2 TRBV7-2 ASSLIYRGYT
TRBJ2-5 TRBV9 ASSVGQGSETQY
TRBJ2-1 TRBV6-1 ASSGPSNTGPYNEQF
TRBJ1-2 TRBV29-1 SVVGADPKNYGYT